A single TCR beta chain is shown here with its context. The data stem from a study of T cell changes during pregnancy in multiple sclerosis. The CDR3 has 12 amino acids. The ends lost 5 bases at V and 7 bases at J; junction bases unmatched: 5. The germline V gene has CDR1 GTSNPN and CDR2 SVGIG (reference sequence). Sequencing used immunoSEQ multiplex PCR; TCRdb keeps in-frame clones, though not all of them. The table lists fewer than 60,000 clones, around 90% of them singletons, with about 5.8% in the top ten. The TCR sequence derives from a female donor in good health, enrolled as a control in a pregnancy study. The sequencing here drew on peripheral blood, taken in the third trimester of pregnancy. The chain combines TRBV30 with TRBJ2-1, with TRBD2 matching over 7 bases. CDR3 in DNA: TGTGCCTGGTCTTTTAGCGGGAATGAGCAGTTCTTC. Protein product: CAWSFSGNEQFF.